One and the same sample provided the 30 T cell receptor beta chains below, sequenced in a study of T cells after posttransplantation cyclophosphamide. Sampled 1 year posttransplant, controls received myeloablative marrow transplants, methotrexate and a calcineurin inhibitor. Assay: immunoSEQ multiplex PCR; the TCRdb copy retains only in-frame clones and omits some. The table shows around 17,000 clones, with around 85% occurring only once. The sample was PBMCs, taken after allogeneic stem cell transplant with calcineurin inhibitor and methotrexate. All receptors come from a young adult female patient who received an allogeneic stem cell transplant from an unrelated donor, was CMV-positive, and had acute and chronic GVHD. The T cells may come from the graft donor.

The CDR3 spells CASSLRGQGVGTDTQYF. DNA for the CDR3: TGTGCCAGCAGTTTAAGAGGTCAGGGTGTAGGCACAGATACGCAGTATTTT. The chain is built from TRBV27 and TRBJ2-3, with D tentatively TRBD1 (5 bases). This CDR3 has 17 residues. Germline lookup yields CDR1 MNHEY and CDR2 SMNVEV (reference sequence). Trimming stripped 2 bases from V and 1 base from J, with 16 bases between.

The chain uses TRBV9 and TRBJ2-1, with 7 positions matching TRBD2. CDR1 SGDLS and CDR2 YYNGEE come from the germline V gene. The CDR3 sequence is 19 residues long. V dropped 0 bases and J dropped 0; count of bases not matched to a gene: 12. CDR3 region: CASSVATGGASPSYNEQFF. The CDR3 coding sequence is TGTGCCAGCAGCGTAGCTACGGGGGGTGCCTCCCCCTCCTACAATGAGCAGTTCTTC.

The rearrangement links TRBV6-5 to TRBJ2-5; 7 bases align to TRBD1. Germline assignment: CDR1 MNHEY and CDR2 SVGAGI. The V and J ends lost 2 bases and 4 bases, in that order; junction bases with no gene match: 1. The CDR3 loop spans 13 amino acids. CDR3 DNA: TGTGCCAGCAGTTACCACAGGGGAGAGACCCAGTACTTC. This encodes CASSYHRGETQYF.

The J gene is TRBJ1-5, the V gene TRBV5-5, with D unresolved. V lost 1 base and J lost 4, with 12 bases in between. The CDR3 has 15 residues. Germline V gene data show CDR1 as SGHKS and CDR2 as YYEKEE (reference sequence). The CDR3 coding sequence is TGTGCCAGCAGCTTGTCCCTGGGAGGGAATCAGCCCCAGCATTTT. It yields the protein CASSLSLGGNQPQHF.

This chain connects TRBV7-6 to TRBJ2-3; D is unclear. Per the germline V gene, CDR1 is SGHVS and CDR2 is FNYEAQ. The CDR3 runs to 13 residues. V lost 5 bases and J 3 bases, leaving 9 bases between the germline ends. This CDR3 is CASSPLRTDTQYF. Written as DNA, the CDR3 is TGTGCCAGCAGCCCCCTCAGGACAGATACGCAGTATTTT.

A few counts support this clone. Other nucleotide sequences from this sample produce the same CDR3. The chain joins TRBV4-2 to TRBJ1-4, with a tentative D call TRBD1 (5 bases). Germline CDR1 LGHNA, CDR2 YNFKEQ. Trimming took off 0 bases at V and 5 bases at J, with 7 bases between the two ends. This CDR3 is 14 amino acids long. The CDR3 here is CASSQDGGNEKLFF. The CDR3 DNA reads as TGTGCCAGCAGCCAAGACGGGGGGAATGAAAAACTGTTTTTT.

The chain links TRBV6-5 to TRBJ2-7; possibly TRBD2 for D (5 bases). V was trimmed by 0 bases and J by 4 bases, leaving 13 bases between them. Germline CDR1 and CDR2: MNHEY and SVGAGI. The CDR3 consists of 15 residues. The CDR3 protein is CASSYSGGLGYEQYF. The CDR3 DNA follows: TGTGCCAGCAGTTACTCAGGAGGTCTGGGGTACGAGCAGTACTTC.

The CDR3 region is CASSEWGPEEQYF. CDR3 nucleotide sequence: TGTGCCAGCAGTGAATGGGGGCCGGAAGAGCAGTACTTC. V usage is TRBV6-1 and J usage is TRBJ2-7, with a possible D match to TRBD1 (6 bases). This CDR3 has 13 residues. Per germline, CDR1 MNHNS and CDR2 SASEGT. Trimming cost V 2 bases and J 7 bases, with 12 bases left between them.

CDR3 amino acids: CASSLVLAGLPKFYEQYF. CDR3 DNA: TGTGCCAGCAGCTTGGTTTTAGCGGGCCTTCCTAAATTCTACGAGCAGTACTTC. The chain is built from TRBV4-2 and TRBJ2-7, with 7 bases fitting TRBD2. CDR1 is LGHNA, CDR2 YNFKEQ, per germline. The length of the CDR3 is 18 residues. Unmatched junction bases numbered 19, after V lost 5 bases and J lost 3 bases.

The genes are TRBV19 and TRBJ2-1, with 8 positions matching TRBD2. The CDR3 is 15 residues long. V was pared by 5 bases and J by 0 bases, with 3 bases of the junction left unmatched. Germline values: CDR1 LNHDA, CDR2 SQIVND (reference sequence). This CDR3 reads CASSLSGSSYNEQFF. The DNA for the CDR3 is TGTGCCAGTAGTTTGAGCGGGAGCTCCTACAATGAGCAGTTCTTC. Drawing the rest from reference TRBV19 and TRBJ2-1, the complete variable domain is DGGITQSPKYLFRKEGQNVTLSCEQNLNHDAMYWYRQDPGQGLRLIYYSQIVNDFQKGDIAEGYSVSREKKESFPLTVTSAQKNPTAFYLCASSLSGSSYNEQFFGPGTRLTVL.

The chain uses TRBV6-1 and TRBJ2-2, with TRBD2 matching over 7 bases. V lost 8 bases and J lost 1; bases outside the gene matches: 4. Germline-derived CDR1 and CDR2 are MNHNS and SASEGT. This CDR3 is 14 amino acids long. This CDR3 is CASRAGENTGELFF. Here the CDR3 DNA reads TGTGCCAGCCGGGCGGGAGAGAACACCGGGGAGCTGTTTTTT.

This rearrangement joins TRBV7-2 to TRBJ2-1, with D unresolved. The CDR3 spans 14 residues. The V end was cut by 2 bases, the J end by 3 bases, with 8 bases between. Germline CDR1 reads SGHTA; CDR2 reads FQGNSA. CDR3 region: CASSLSGYYNEQFF. The CDR3 DNA reads TGTGCCAGCAGCTTATCCGGGTACTACAATGAGCAGTTCTTC. The full variable domain, with the rest looked up from reference TRBV7-2 and TRBJ2-1, is GAGVSQSPSNKVTEKGKDVELRCDPISGHTALYWYRQSLGQGLEFLIYFQGNSAPDKSGLPSDRFSAERTGGSVSTLTIQRTQQEDSAVYLCASSLSGYYNEQFFGPGTRLTVL.

The rearrangement uses TRBV19 and TRBJ1-5; D is possibly TRBD1 (6 bases). This CDR3 spans 15 amino acids. With 6 bases removed from V and 5 bases from J, the gap between germline ends came to 17 bases. Germline CDR1 LNHDA, CDR2 SQIVND (reference sequence). The CDR3 bases are TGTGCCAGTAGCAAAGGGGACATCGACTATCAGCCCCAGCATTTT. This translates into CASSKGDIDYQPQHF.

V gene TRBV19 combines with J gene TRBJ2-1; 8 bases agree with TRBD2. V trimming: 5 bases; J trimming: 6 bases; junction bases outside the gene matches: 9. Germline V gene lookup returns CDR1 LNHDA and CDR2 SQIVND (reference sequence). The CDR3 loop spans 15 amino acids. DNA of the CDR3: TGTGCCAGTAGTGTCATGAGCCGGGAGGGCAATGAGCAGTTCTTC. As protein: CASSVMSREGNEQFF. The full variable domain, with the rest looked up from reference TRBV19 and TRBJ2-1, is DGGITQSPKYLFRKEGQNVTLSCEQNLNHDAMYWYRQDPGQGLRLIYYSQIVNDFQKGDIAEGYSVSREKKESFPLTVTSAQKNPTAFYLCASSVMSREGNEQFFGPGTRLTVL.

This clone has a single count. The V gene is TRBV6-5, the J gene TRBJ2-7; TRBD1 matches 11 bases. Unmatched junction bases numbered 0, after V lost 2 bases and J lost 3 bases. The CDR3 sequence is 14 residues long. Germline loops: CDR1 MNHEY, CDR2 SVGAGI. The CDR3 coding sequence is TGTGCCAGCAGTTACGGGACAGGGGGCTACGAGCAGTACTTC. Its translation: CASSYGTGGYEQYF.

V gene TRBV6-5 combines with J gene TRBJ2-4; 7 bases map to TRBD1. Trimming at V came to 4 bases and at J to 6 bases, leaving 9 bases not matched to a gene. Germline CDR1 reads MNHEY; CDR2 reads SVGAGI. The CDR3 spans 15 residues. Here the CDR3 DNA reads TGTGCCAGCAGTTGGGCAGGGGGACCCGGAAACATTCAGTACTTC. Translated, it gives CASSWAGGPGNIQYF.

The table lists this clone with a few counts. V usage is TRBV5-1 and J usage is TRBJ1-1; D may be TRBD1 (6 bases). The V end was cut by 0 bases, the J end by 1 base, with 13 bases between. Germline CDR1 and CDR2: SGHRS and YFSETQ. The CDR3 extends over 16 amino acids. CDR3 sequence: CASSLETGTPNTEAFF. The CDR3 DNA reads as TGCGCCAGCAGCTTGGAGACCGGGACACCGAACACTGAAGCTTTCTTT. Complete variable domain (other parts from reference TRBV5-1 and TRBJ1-1): KAGVTQTPRYLIKTRGQQVTLSCSPISGHRSVSWYQQTPGQGLQFLFEYFSETQRNKGNFPGRFSGRQFSNSRSEMNVSTLELGDSALYLCASSLETGTPNTEAFFGQGTRLTVV.

This sequence joins TRBV19 and TRBJ2-2; TRBD1 agrees at 7 bases. Germline V gives CDR1 LNHDA, CDR2 SQIVND (reference sequence). The trim removed 5 bases at V and 5 bases at J, leaving 5 bases unmatched. The CDR3 length is 14 residues. CDR3 in DNA: TGTGCCAGTAGTTCCACAGGGGAAACCGGGGAGCTGTTTTTT. This sequence encodes CASSSTGETGELFF.

This chain connects TRBV15 to TRBJ2-3, with 8 bases identical to TRBD1. CDR3 length equals 15 residues. CDR1 is LNHNV, CDR2 YYDKDF, per germline (reference sequence). V lost 1 base and J lost 4; bases outside the gene matches: 4. CDR3 in amino acids: CATSRGQGNPDTQYF. The CDR3 DNA sequence: TGTGCCACCAGCAGAGGACAGGGGAACCCAGATACGCAGTATTTT.

The rearrangement links TRBV11-2 to TRBJ2-7; weak D call: TRBD1 (5 bases). Germline CDR1 reads SGHAT; CDR2 reads FQNNGV. The CDR3 runs to 12 residues. V lost 4 bases and J lost 4, with 8 bases in between. The CDR3 region has the DNA TGTGCCAGCAGCTCACAGGTGTACGAGCAGTACTTC. This gives the protein CASSSQVYEQYF.

V and J are TRBV25-1 and TRBJ1-2, with TRBD1 matching 10 bases. The CDR3 loop spans 13 amino acids. Looked up from germline, CDR1 is MGHDK and CDR2 is SYGVNS. V was clipped by 5 bases and J by 8 bases; unmatched bases: 5. In DNA form, the CDR3 reads TGTGCCAGCAGTACCCGGGACAGGGGAGGCTACACCTTC. It specifies CASSTRDRGGYTF.

The chain is built from TRBV6-6 and TRBJ2-7; 7 bases match TRBD1. With V trimmed by 7 bases and J by 1 base, 7 bases remained unmatched. The CDR3 spans 14 residues. Germline V gene data show CDR1 as MNHNY and CDR2 as SVGAGI (reference sequence). The CDR3 DNA reads as TGTGCCAGCACCTCCGGGACAGTGTCCTACGAGCAGTACTTC. Translation gives CASTSGTVSYEQYF.

The chain combines TRBV28 with TRBJ1-4; tentative D call: TRBD1 (5 bases). The V and J ends lost 4 bases and 7 bases respectively, with 10 bases between them. The CDR3 consists of 13 residues. CDR1 is MDHEN, CDR2 SYDVKM, per germline. The CDR3 DNA follows: TGTGCCAGCAGTTCCACCAGGGCTGAAAAACTGTTTTTT. This encodes CASSSTRAEKLFF.

The gene calls are TRBV25-1 and TRBJ1-1; no definite D call. Trimming removed 0 bases at V and 7 bases at J, with 9 bases between. The CDR3 loop spans 13 amino acids. The germline V gene has CDR1 MGHDK and CDR2 SYGVNS. CDR3 sequence: CASSEYQSIEAFF. The CDR3 bases are TGTGCCAGCAGTGAATACCAGTCAATTGAAGCTTTCTTT.

V and J are TRBV11-2 and TRBJ1-5, with D possibly being TRBD1 (6 bases). Germline CDR1 reads SGHAT; CDR2 reads FQNNGV. The V end lost 0 bases, the J end lost 6 bases, and 9 bases lay between the germline ends. This CDR3 is built from 14 residues. CDR3 bases: TGTGCCAGCAGCTTAGACAGGGGTGTTCAGCCCCAGCATTTT. Residues: CASSLDRGVQPQHF.

V usage is TRBV6-5 and J usage is TRBJ2-5; TRBD2 is a possible D gene (6 bases). The J call could be wrong; TRBJ2-7 is a better fit for the DNA end. Per the germline V gene, CDR1 is MNHEY and CDR2 is SVGAGI. CDR3 size: 14 residues. CDR3 coding DNA: TGTGCCAGCAATTTAGCGGAAAGCTCCTACGAGCAGTACTTC. Amino acids: CASNLAESSYEQYF.

In DNA form, the CDR3 reads TGTGCCTGGAACGCCGTCGGGGGGCCCGGGGACATTCAGTACTTC. Its translation: CAWNAVGGPGDIQYF. The chain has TRBV30 and TRBJ2-4; perhaps TRBD2 as D (7 bases). Germline values: CDR1 GTSNPN, CDR2 SVGIG (reference sequence). CDR3 length equals 15 residues. V lost 4 bases, J lost 8 bases, and 21 bases lay in between.

The rearrangement joins TRBV4-1 to TRBJ2-3; unclear D gene. This CDR3 comprises 14 residues. The V end lost 2 bases, the J end lost 0 bases, and 6 bases lay between the germline ends. The germline V gene has CDR1 MGHRA and CDR2 YSYEKL. CDR3 protein: CASSQLRSTDTQYF. The CDR3 region has the DNA TGCGCCAGCAGCCAACTGCGGAGCACAGATACGCAGTATTTT.

By frequency in the sample, this clone is large. The chain links TRBV14 to TRBJ2-1; 11 nucleotides match TRBD1. Germline CDR1 reads SGHDN; CDR2 reads FVKESK. Trimming took 1 base from V and 5 from J; bases not matched to a gene: 4. The CDR3 has 16 amino acids. CDR3 loop: CASSQVPGQGDNEQFF. CDR3 DNA sequence: TGTGCCAGCAGCCAAGTGCCGGGACAGGGGGACAATGAGCAGTTCTTC.

This clone turned up a few times. V usage is TRBV6-6 and J usage is TRBJ1-1, with unresolved D. V lost 6 bases, J lost 1 base, and 18 bases lay in between. Germline loops: CDR1 MNHNY, CDR2 SVGAGI (reference sequence). The CDR3 is 16 amino acids. The CDR3 coding sequence is TGTGCCAGCAGACTAAGCGGTCAGATGAGGAACACTGAAGCTTTCTTT. Encoded protein: CASRLSGQMRNTEAFF.